One sample yielded the 19 T cell receptor beta chains listed below, sequenced in a study of cytomegalovirus exposure and HLA in healthy donors. Clones were read by immunoSEQ multiplex PCR, and TCRdb kept only the in-frame ones, dropping some. The sample contains 150,000 to 170,000 clones, 86% of which appear only once. Input material: PBMCs. Receptors originate from a man aged 18 to 30 in good health and CMV-seropositive.

This clone came up once. The chain employs TRBV6-1 and TRBJ2-1; D is undetermined. CDR3 length: 16 residues. V was clipped by 1 base and J by 0 bases, with 10 bases between them. The germline V gene encodes CDR1 MNHNS and CDR2 SASEGT. CDR3 sequence: CASSEVPLSSYNEQFF. In DNA form, the CDR3 reads TGTGCCAGCAGTGAAGTTCCGTTGAGCTCCTACAATGAGCAGTTCTTC.

The V call is TRBV6-1, the J call TRBJ2-5, with D possibly matching TRBD1 (6 bases). The CDR3 length is 16 residues. Between the trimmed V and J ends, which lost 2 bases and 5 bases, there was a span of 18 bases. Per the germline V gene, CDR1 is MNHNS and CDR2 is SASEGT. CDR3 in amino acids: CASSESWQGIEETQYF. In nucleotides, the CDR3 is TGTGCCAGCAGTGAATCGTGGCAGGGGATAGAGGAGACCCAGTACTTC.

The chain joins TRBV30 to TRBJ2-3, with TRBD1 identical over 7 bases. Trimming cost V 1 base and J 6 bases; bases outside gene matches: 4. Germline CDR1 reads GTSNPN; CDR2 reads SVGIG (reference sequence). The CDR3 has 13 amino acids. CDR3: CAWSGVTGDTQYF. The CDR3 DNA is TGTGCCTGGAGTGGGGTGACAGGGGATACGCAGTATTTT. Full variable domain (outside the CDR3, taken from reference TRBV30 and TRBJ2-3): SQTIHQWPATLVQPVGSPLSLECTVEGTSNPNLYWYRQAAGRGLQLLFYSVGIGQISSEVPQNLSASRPQDRQFILSSKKLLLSDSGFYLCAWSGVTGDTQYFGPGTRLTVL.

The chain recombines TRBV7-2 with TRBJ2-1, with a weak D call TRBD2 (6 bases). The CDR3 is 16 residues long. The germline V and J ends were trimmed by 5 bases and 7 bases, with 21 bases remaining between them. The germline V gene has CDR1 SGHTA and CDR2 FQGNSA. The CDR3 sequence: CASSGLALKGFNEQFF. CDR3 bases: TGTGCCAGCAGCGGTCTAGCGCTAAAAGGTTTTAATGAGCAGTTCTTC.

The V gene is TRBV5-6, the J gene TRBJ1-3; maybe TRBD1 (5 bases). Looked up from germline, CDR1 is SGHDT and CDR2 is YYEEEE. Trimming cost V 1 base and J 0 bases, with 8 bases left between them. CDR3 length: 15 residues. The CDR3 region has the DNA TGTGCCAGCAGCTTGACAGGCCTCTCTGGAAACACCATATATTTT. Protein sequence: CASSLTGLSGNTIYF.

This chain joins TRBV19 and TRBJ2-7; D possibly corresponds to TRBD2 (5 bases). The germline V gene encodes CDR1 LNHDA and CDR2 SQIVND (reference sequence). The CDR3 contains 13 residues. The V gene lost 7 bases and the J gene lost 3 bases, with 13 bases spanning the gap. The CDR3 loop reads CASNPSGNYEQYF. CDR3 in DNA: TGTGCCAGTAACCCCAGCGGAAACTACGAGCAGTACTTC.

The CDR3, as DNA: TGTGCCAGCAGTTACTACGCGGGGGGAGGCGGCTACACCTTC. As protein: CASSYYAGGGGYTF. This chain links TRBV6-5 with TRBJ1-2, with D possibly matching TRBD1 (5 bases). The V and J ends lost 1 base and 8 bases respectively, with 14 bases between them. CDR3 length: 14 amino acids. The V gene's germline CDR1 is MNHEY and CDR2 SVGAGI.

This chain links TRBV4-3 with TRBJ2-2, with a possible D match to TRBD2 (5 bases). The germline V gene has CDR1 LGHNA and CDR2 YSLEER. V shed 4 bases and J shed 5 bases, with 8 bases lying between them. The CDR3 runs 13 residues. CDR3 residues: CASSLGGTGELFF. The CDR3 DNA reads as TGCGCCAGCAGCCTAGGAGGTACCGGGGAGCTGTTTTTT.

This sequence joins TRBV6-5 and TRBJ1-2; 9 bases map to TRBD1. Germline V gives CDR1 MNHEY, CDR2 SVGAGI. The ends lost 6 bases at V and 8 bases at J; junction bases unmatched: 4. This CDR3 has 12 residues. CDR3 bases: TGTGCCAGCAGCCGGACAGGGGTCGGCTACACCTTC. Translation: CASSRTGVGYTF.

This clone was picked up one time. The chain couples TRBV7-7 to TRBJ2-1; the match to TRBD1 covers 9 bases. The CDR3 contains 16 residues. The V and J ends lost 5 bases and 4 bases, in that order; junction bases with no gene match: 9. In germline, CDR1 is SSHAT, CDR2 FNYEAQ (reference sequence). CDR3 sequence: CASSLRRTGAYNEQFF. The CDR3 coding sequence is TGTGCCAGCAGCCTACGGAGGACAGGGGCATACAATGAGCAGTTCTTC.

The genes are TRBV15 and TRBJ1-2; D unresolved. Germline assignment: CDR1 LNHNV and CDR2 YYDKDF (reference sequence). CDR3 length equals 14 residues. V lost 0 bases and J lost 4, with 9 bases in between. The DNA for the CDR3 is TGTGCCACCAGCAGAGATAAACAGATCTATGGCTACACCTTC. Amino acids: CATSRDKQIYGYTF.

About this clone: Compared with germline, one end of the junction differs, possibly owing to a read error. The chain carries TRBV29-1 and TRBJ2-1, with a tentative D call TRBD1 (5 bases). The CDR3 sequence is 14 residues long. Per germline, CDR1 SQVTM and CDR2 ANQGSEA. CDR3 nucleotides: TGCAGCGTTAAAGAGTCAGGGCGCCAAAATGAGCAGTTCTTC. This translates into CSVKESGRQNEQFF.

This chain connects TRBV4-1 to TRBJ2-7; TRBD1 might be the D (5 bases). Germline V gene lookup returns CDR1 MGHRA and CDR2 YSYEKL. This CDR3 spans 12 amino acids. Trimming left V 1 base short and J 8 bases short, with 9 bases between. CDR3 amino acids: CASSQVQGKQYF. CDR3 DNA sequence: TGCGCCAGCAGCCAAGTTCAGGGAAAGCAGTACTTC.

The chain has TRBV9 and TRBJ1-1, with 10 bases matching TRBD1. V was pared by 0 bases and J by 6 bases, with 2 bases of the junction left unmatched. The CDR3 loop spans 14 amino acids. Germline V gene sequence: CDR1 SGDLS, CDR2 YYNGEE. The CDR3 DNA sequence: TGTGCCAGCAGCGTAGTTGGACAGGGGGCTGAAGCTTTCTTT. It encodes CASSVVGQGAEAFF.

This clone was counted a single time. The chain has TRBV6-1 and TRBJ2-5, with 9 bases fitting TRBD2. Germline V lookup: CDR1 MNHNS, CDR2 SASEGT. The trim removed 4 bases at V and 5 bases at J, leaving 8 bases unmatched. The CDR3 runs to 15 residues. The DNA of the CDR3 is TGTGCCAGCAGTGTAGGCCTAGCGGGGCGCGAGACCCAGTACTTC. It encodes CASSVGLAGRETQYF.

J is TRBJ1-2 and V is TRBV29-1; no firm D call. This CDR3 has 12 residues. The V end lost 0 bases, the J end lost 5 bases, and 7 bases lay between the germline ends. Germline CDR1 reads SQVTM; CDR2 reads ANQGSEA. This chain's CDR3 is CSVEEQPYGYTF. DNA for the CDR3: TGCAGCGTTGAAGAACAGCCTTATGGCTACACCTTC.

This chain connects TRBV12-2 to TRBJ2-7; the listed D gene, TRBD2, was not tested against the DNA. TRBV12-2 constitutes a pseudogene. The CDR3 loop spans 14 amino acids. CDR3 amino acids: CASRIRDSTYEQYF. The CDR3 nucleotides are TGTGCAAGTCGCATCCGGGACTCCACCTACGAGCAGTACTTC.

This chain connects TRBV7-2 to TRBJ2-7; TRBD2 aligns across 16 bases. The CDR3 length is 17 residues. Trimming at V came to 6 bases and at J to 7 bases, leaving 12 bases not matched to a gene. Germline CDR1 SGHTA, CDR2 FQGNSA. The CDR3 nucleotides are TGTGCCAGCAGTCGATTGGGCGGGACTAGCGGGAGGGAGGAGCAGTACTTC. Protein product: CASSRLGGTSGREEQYF.

CDR3 in amino acids: CASAQGQGAGYQPQHF. The CDR3 nucleotides read TGTGCCAGTGCTCAGGGACAGGGGGCGGGATATCAGCCCCAGCATTTT. This chain joins TRBV27 and TRBJ1-5; TRBD1 matches at 12 bases. CDR1 is MNHEY and CDR2 is SMNVEV in the germline V gene (reference sequence). CDR3 length: 16 amino acids. J was trimmed by 5 bases and V by 9 bases; bases with no gene match: 11.